This T cell receptor (beta chain) was sequenced during a study of tumor and adjacent non-tumor tissue in lung cancer. Study-level information: Patients were aged about 31 to 85, 10 men and roughly 5 women, stage I to III.

This sample's RNA came from whole unsorted tissue. This non-tumor lung sample came from over 3 cm beyond the tumor edge. Between August and November 2014, newly diagnosed, chemotherapy-naive lung cancer patients underwent thoracic surgery in China. TCRbeta libraries were built with three rounds of nested PCR, modified from ARM-PCR. TCRdb itself ran the multiplex PCR reads through MiXCR, one entry per CDR3 protein. The sample includes almost 75,000 distinct CDR3 sequences, approximately 68% of them seen just once. The germline gives CDR1 SGHDT, CDR2 YYEEEE. The V segment lost 4 bases and the J segment 8 bases; nucleotides outside the gene matches: 9. CDR3 length: 14 amino acids. This clonotype rates as medium-sized (0.01 to 0.1%).

The TCR originated in a woman aged 45-65 years with non-small cell lung cancer. This chain connects TRBV5-6 to TRBJ2-1, with 7 bases identical to TRBD2. The sample consisted of distant non-tumor lung tissue. The CDR3 nucleotides read TGTGCCAGCAGCCTCCCATGGGGGGGGGATGAGCAGTTCTTC. Protein sequence: CASSLPWGGDEQFF.